Each of the 21 T cell receptor beta chains below was sequenced from the same sample in a study of Ad26.COV2.S vaccination and SARS-CoV-2 variants. Treatment indicated: roughly 19 received Ad26.COV2.S at low or high dose, single or two shots; about 5 received placebo; per-sample allocation not given. Sampling occurred on day 63 after the first vaccine or placebo injection. The assay was immunoSEQ multiplex PCR, and TCRdb's table has in-frame clones only and misses some. The sample carries approximately 300,000 clones, around 81% recorded once. The specimen was peripheral blood, collected in a trial of Ad26.COV2.S vaccine versus placebo. The receptors come from a person between 18 and 60 years old who received the Ad26.COV2.S COVID-19 vaccine or a placebo.

This chain connects TRBV28 to TRBJ1-5; D uncertain. Per the germline V gene, CDR1 is MDHEN and CDR2 is SYDVKM. V lost 5 bases and J lost 0, with 14 bases in between. The CDR3 is 16 residues long. The CDR3 DNA is TGTGCCAGCAGTCCCAGCCTGGGCTATAGCAATCAGCCCCAGCATTTT. Translated: CASSPSLGYSNQPQHF.

The chain employs TRBV19 and TRBJ2-5; D may be TRBD2 (6 bases). The V end was cut by 3 bases, the J end by 4 bases, with 9 bases between. CDR3 length: 13 residues. In germline, CDR1 is LNHDA, CDR2 SQIVND (reference sequence). For the CDR3, the DNA is TGTGCCAGTAGTATCCTGGAGGGAGAGACCCAGTACTTC. This codes for CASSILEGETQYF.

V and J are TRBV6-5 and TRBJ2-3; D uncertain. The CDR3 has 16 amino acids. Trimming cost V 0 bases and J 2 bases, with 12 bases left between them. CDR1 is MNHEY, CDR2 SVGAGI, per germline. Written as DNA, the CDR3 is TGTGCCAGCAGTTACTCGAAGTTTGCAGTCACAGATACGCAGTATTTT. Its translation is CASSYSKFAVTDTQYF.

The V and J genes are TRBV7-2 and TRBJ1-1, with D possibly being TRBD1 (5 bases). Germline values: CDR1 SGHTA, CDR2 FQGNSA. With 2 bases removed from V and 7 bases from J, the gap between germline ends came to 20 bases. The CDR3 is made up of 16 amino acids. As DNA, the CDR3 is TGTGCCAGCAGCTTATTCGCAGGGTATGGGGAGGGTGAAGCTTTCTTT. Its translation is CASSLFAGYGEGEAFF.

The genes are TRBV5-1 and TRBJ1-2, with a possible D match to TRBD1 (5 bases). The CDR3 extends over 15 amino acids. CDR1 is SGHRS and CDR2 is YFSETQ in the germline V gene. Trimming stripped 0 bases from V and 1 base from J, with 10 bases between. The CDR3 reads CASSLEQEINYGYTF. CDR3 DNA sequence: TGCGCCAGCAGCTTGGAACAGGAGATTAACTATGGCTACACCTTC.

This chain uses TRBV12-3 or TRBV12-4 with TRBJ2-5; D uncertain. The CDR3 length is 13 residues. V was cut by 4 bases and J by 2 bases, with 8 bases left in between. The CDR3 protein is CASSWGIQETQYF. CDR3 bases: TGTGCCAGCAGTTGGGGAATACAAGAGACCCAGTACTTC.

The V and J genes are TRBV5-1 and TRBJ1-2; a possible D gene is TRBD1 (5 bases). The CDR3 is 12 amino acids. Germline V gives CDR1 SGHRS, CDR2 YFSETQ. Trimming pared 4 bases from V and 8 bases from J, leaving 12 bases between. Here the CDR3 DNA reads TGCGCCAGCAGCCCCGGGACGGAAGGCTACACCTTC. Translated, it gives CASSPGTEGYTF. Drawing the rest from reference TRBV5-1 and TRBJ1-2, the complete variable domain is KAGVTQTPRYLIKTRGQQVTLSCSPISGHRSVSWYQQTPGQGLQFLFEYFSETQRNKGNFPGRFSGRQFSNSRSEMNVSTLELGDSALYLCASSPGTEGYTFGSGTRLTVV.

CDR3 amino acids: CASSVNTDTGELFF. The CDR3 DNA is TGTGCCAGCTCCGTCAATACAGATACCGGGGAGCTGTTTTTT. The chain links TRBV18 to TRBJ2-2; the D is unclear. Germline-derived CDR1 and CDR2 are KGHSH and LQKENI. There are 14 residues in the CDR3. The V end was cut by 6 bases, the J end by 5 bases, with 13 bases between. The whole variable domain, filled in from reference TRBV18 and TRBJ2-2, reads NAGVMQNPRHLVRRRGQEARLRCSPMKGHSHVYWYRQLPEEGLKFMVYLQKENIIDESGMPKERFSAEFPKEGPSILRIQQVVRGDSAAYFCASSVNTDTGELFFGEGSRLTVL.

The chain combines TRBV2 with TRBJ2-3; TRBD2 matches 13 bases. The CDR3 has 19 amino acids. V lost 5 bases and J lost 2; bases outside the gene matches: 13. Germline lookup yields CDR1 SNHLY and CDR2 FYNNEI. CDR3 sequence (DNA): TGTGCCAGCAGTCAGACTAGCGGGGGGTTGGTGGGGAACACAGATACGCAGTATTTT. Translating it yields CASSQTSGGLVGNTDTQYF.

For the CDR3, the DNA is TGTGCCAGCAGCCCCGATTGGGGATGGTACGAGCAGTACTTC. Amino acid sequence: CASSPDWGWYEQYF. This sequence joins TRBV9 and TRBJ2-7; D ambiguous. This CDR3 is 14 amino acids long. Deletions cut 4 bases from V and 4 bases from J, with 15 bases between. Germline CDR1 reads SGDLS; CDR2 reads YYNGEE. Full variable domain (rest looked up from reference TRBV9 and TRBJ2-7): DSGVTQTPKHLITATGQRVTLRCSPRSGDLSVYWYQQSLDQGLQFLIQYYNGEERAKGNILERFSAQQFPDLHSELNLSSLELGDSALYFCASSPDWGWYEQYFGPGTRLTVT.

This chain joins TRBV2 and TRBJ2-7; D is unclear. The CDR3 extends over 13 amino acids. CDR1 and CDR2 from the germline V gene are SNHLY and FYNNEI. With 4 bases removed from V and 0 bases from J, the gap between germline ends came to 7 bases. Here the CDR3 reads CASSGQSSYEQYF. CDR3 nucleotides: TGTGCCAGCAGTGGGCAGTCCTCCTACGAGCAGTACTTC.

J is TRBJ2-2 and V is TRBV5-4; no firm D call. The V gene's germline CDR1 is SGHNT and CDR2 YYREEE (reference sequence). Between the trimmed V and J ends, which lost 0 bases and 0 bases, there was a span of 6 bases. CDR3 length: 15 residues. The CDR3 reads CASSLDRSNTGELFF. DNA for the CDR3: TGTGCCAGCAGCTTGGACCGCTCGAACACCGGGGAGCTGTTTTTT. The whole variable domain, remainder taken from reference TRBV5-4 and TRBJ2-2, is ETGVTQSPTHLIKTRGQQVTLRCSSQSGHNTVSWYQQALGQGPQFIFQYYREEENGRGNFPPRFSGLQFPNYSSELNVNALELDDSALYLCASSLDRSNTGELFFGEGSRLTVL.

The chain combines TRBV6-5 with TRBJ1-1; 9 bases fit TRBD1. Germline-derived CDR1 and CDR2 are MNHEY and SVGAGI. This CDR3 spans 13 amino acids. The V segment lost 6 bases and the J segment 4 bases; nucleotides outside the gene matches: 3. The CDR3 coding sequence is TGTGCCAGCAGGACAGGGGGAGGCACTGAAGCTTTCTTT. Translating it yields CASRTGGGTEAFF.

The chain carries TRBV6-1 and TRBJ1-6; a weak D match, TRBD1 (6 bases). Germline V gives CDR1 MNHNS, CDR2 SASEGT. This CDR3 has 13 amino acids. Between the trimmed V and J ends, which lost 3 bases and 9 bases, there was a span of 9 bases. CDR3 DNA: TGTGCCAGCAGTGAGGGGGGCGGTTCACCCCTCCACTTT. Its translation is CASSEGGGSPLHF.

The V gene is TRBV5-1, the J gene TRBJ1-1, with D maybe TRBD1 (6 bases). The CDR3 extends over 16 amino acids. The germline V gene has CDR1 SGHRS and CDR2 YFSETQ. Trimming stripped 4 bases from V and 2 bases from J, with 18 bases between. CDR3 nucleotides: TGCGCCAGCAGCCTACGGAACCCGGGGGCAAACACTGAAGCTTTCTTT. As protein: CASSLRNPGANTEAFF.

This chain links TRBV2 with TRBJ1-5, with D hard to call. Looked up from germline, CDR1 is SNHLY and CDR2 is FYNNEI. This CDR3 region has 15 residues. Trimming took off 2 bases at V and 0 bases at J, with 8 bases between the two ends. CDR3 bases: TGTGCCAGCAGTGAACCCAGGAATAGCAATCAGCCCCAGCATTTT. It is translated as CASSEPRNSNQPQHF.

This chain links TRBV6-5 with TRBJ1-2; the match to TRBD1 covers 11 bases. The CDR3 runs to 13 residues. From germline, CDR1 is MNHEY and CDR2 SVGAGI. V lost 6 bases, J lost 8 bases, and 5 bases stayed unmatched. The DNA of the CDR3 is TGTGCCAGCAGGAGGACAGGGGGCGCGGGCTACACCTTC. Residues: CASRRTGGAGYTF.

The genes are TRBV5-6 and TRBJ1-5; no clear D gene. The germline V and J ends were trimmed by 1 base and 0 bases, with 8 bases remaining between them. The CDR3 contains 15 residues. Germline V gene lookup returns CDR1 SGHDT and CDR2 YYEEEE. Here the CDR3 DNA reads TGTGCCAGCAGCTTGACGGAATATAGCAATCAGCCCCAGCATTTT. Protein: CASSLTEYSNQPQHF.

The chain carries TRBV19 and TRBJ2-7, with D perhaps TRBD1 (6 bases). Germline V gives CDR1 LNHDA, CDR2 SQIVND (reference sequence). The CDR3 has 17 residues. V was clipped by 0 bases and J by 0 bases, with 15 bases between them. CDR3 sequence: CASSIDAGTRSSYEQYF. Written as DNA, the CDR3 is TGTGCCAGTAGTATAGACGCTGGGACACGGAGCTCCTACGAGCAGTACTTC.

The CDR3 sequence is CASSQPFGLAGGQETQYF. CDR3 coding DNA: TGTGCCAGCAGCCAACCCTTCGGACTAGCGGGGGGGCAGGAGACCCAGTACTTC. The chain employs TRBV14 and TRBJ2-5; 15 nucleotides line up with TRBD2. This CDR3 has 18 amino acids. V lost 2 bases and J lost 5; bases outside the gene matches: 9. Germline V gene sequence: CDR1 SGHDN, CDR2 FVKESK. The full variable domain, with the rest looked up from reference TRBV14 and TRBJ2-5, is EAGVTQFPSHSVIEKGQTVTLRCDPISGHDNLYWYRRVMGKEIKFLLHFVKESKQDESGMPNNRFLAERTGGTYSTLKVQPAELEDSGVYFCASSQPFGLAGGQETQYFGPGTRLLVL.

In its sample, this clone was seen once. The gene calls are TRBV19 and TRBJ2-1; 10 positions agree with TRBD2. The CDR3 loop spans 15 amino acids. Germline V gene sequence: CDR1 LNHDA, CDR2 SQIVND (reference sequence). V lost 2 bases and J lost 5; bases outside the gene matches: 3. The CDR3 loop is CASSINLAGDNEQFF. The CDR3 coding sequence is TGTGCCAGTAGTATAAACCTAGCGGGGGACAATGAGCAGTTCTTC.